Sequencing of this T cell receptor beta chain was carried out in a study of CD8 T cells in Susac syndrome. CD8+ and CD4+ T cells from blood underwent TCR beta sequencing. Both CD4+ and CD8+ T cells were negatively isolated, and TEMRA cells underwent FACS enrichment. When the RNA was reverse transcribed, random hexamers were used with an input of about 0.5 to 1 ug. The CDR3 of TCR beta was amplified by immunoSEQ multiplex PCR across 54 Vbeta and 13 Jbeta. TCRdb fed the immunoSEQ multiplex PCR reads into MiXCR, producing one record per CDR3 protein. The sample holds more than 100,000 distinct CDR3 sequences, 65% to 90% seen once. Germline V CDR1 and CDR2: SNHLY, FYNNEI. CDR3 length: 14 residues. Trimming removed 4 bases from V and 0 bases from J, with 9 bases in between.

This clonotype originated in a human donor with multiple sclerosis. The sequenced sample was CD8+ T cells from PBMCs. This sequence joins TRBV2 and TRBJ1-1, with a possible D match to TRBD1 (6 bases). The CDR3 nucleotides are TGTGCCAGCAGTGCAGGACAGCTGAACACTGAAGCTTTCTTT. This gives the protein CASSAGQLNTEAFF.